Listed below are T cell receptor beta chains from one sample, sequenced in a study of Graves' ophthalmopathy and Graves' hyperthyroidism. TCRdb reprocessed the multiplex PCR reads with MiXCR, giving one entry per CDR3 protein. The top ten hold more than 3% of the sample, which has around 600,000 distinct CDR3 sequences, about 38% seen once. Sequencing was done on a sample of peripheral blood. The receptors derive from an adult man with Graves' ophthalmopathy. Both conserved end residues are part of each CDR3. Each record gives: D gene, V gene, clone size, J gene, CDR3 DNA, CDR3 protein. The D gene is left open where the match is weak. Where a row states a size, it is once, few, many or the class of an expanded clone; other rows omit it.

.	TRBV4-1	few	TRBJ1-4	TGCGCCAGCAGCCAGGGCCCAGTTAATGAAAAACTGTTTTTT	CASSQGPVNEKLFF
.	TRBV6-2/TRBV6-3	few	TRBJ1-2	TGTGCCAGCAGTTCGACTCGACAGTTATGGCCTGGCTACACCTTC	CASSSTRQLWPGYTF
.	TRBV19	many	TRBJ1-2	TGTGCCAGTAGTCCCGCCGAACGCCGGCATGGCTACACCTTC	CASSPAERRHGYTF
TRBD1	TRBV20-1	.	TRBJ1-2	TGCAGTGCTAGGTTCAGGGGGGACTATGGCTACACCTTC	CSARFRGDYGYTF
.	TRBV7-8	many	TRBJ1-5	TGTGCCAGCAGCTTAGCGCGTTTTAGCAATCAGCCCCAGCATTTT	CASSLARFSNQPQHF
.	TRBV30	.	TRBJ1-2	TGTGCCTGGGCCGCGGACAGATTCGGCGGCTACACCTTC	CAWAADRFGGYTF
TRBD1	TRBV20-1	many	TRBJ2-5	TGCAGTGCTACCCCCGGGACAGTTGGAGAGACCCAGTACTTC	CSATPGTVGETQYF
.	TRBV19	many	TRBJ1-6	TGTGCCAGTAGTTCCGCCGGACAAGGACCCCCTTACGGTTCACCCCTCCACTTT	CASSSAGQGPPYGSPLHF
.	TRBV14	.	TRBJ1-4	TGTGCCAGCAGCCAAGGCCGGACTAGCGGGAAACTGTTTTTT	CASSQGRTSGKLFF
.	TRBV7-8	.	TRBJ1-6	TGTGCCAGCACCCCGGCCCCAGGGTTTTCACCCCTCCACTTT	CASTPAPGFSPLHF
TRBD1	TRBV24-1	many	TRBJ2-7	TGTGCCACCAGTGATCCCGGGGACAGGATAACCTACGAGCAGTACTTC	CATSDPGDRITYEQYF